This T cell receptor beta chain is from a study of CD8+ T cells in alopecia areata. CDR1 is GTSNPN and CDR2 is SVGIG in the germline V gene (reference sequence). Trimming shortened V by 0 bases and J by 2 bases, and 12 bases separated the two germline ends. The length of the CDR3 is 15 residues. Following extraction, RNA underwent reverse transcription to cDNA, which served as the sequencing template. Here immunoSEQ multiplex PCR was the method, and the copy in TCRdb shows in-frame clones only, minus some. Among under 150,000 clones listed, around 50% were seen once. There are a few counts of this clone.

This sequence joins TRBV30 and TRBJ2-3, with D perhaps matching TRBD2 (5 bases). The sample taken for sequencing was NKG2D-low CD8+ T cells sorted from blood. This sequence was found in a human donor with alopecia areata. In DNA, the CDR3 is TGTGCCTGGAGTGTAAGTGGAGCGGACACAGATACGCAGTATTTT. Its translation is CAWSVSGADTDTQYF.